Each of the 4 T cell receptor beta chains below was sequenced from the same sample in a study of T cell responses to AZD1222 COVID-19 vaccine. Sequencing was performed with immunoSEQ multiplex PCR; in TCRdb, only in-frame clones are kept and a portion is missing. The sample lists 90,000 to 110,000 clones; approximately 86% were seen once. Sequencing used peripheral blood, obtained on day 0 of AZD1222 vaccination. The receptor source for this set is an adult in good health.

Comment on this clone: Other DNA sequences within the sample encode an identical CDR3. CDR3 sequence reads: CASSLGPGVDTEAFF. The CDR3 DNA reads as TGCGCCAGCAGCTTGGGTCCAGGTGTCGACACTGAAGCTTTCTTT. The chain couples TRBV5-1 to TRBJ1-1; D gene ambiguous. Trimming pared 0 bases from V and 3 bases from J, leaving 12 bases between. Germline V gene lookup returns CDR1 SGHRS and CDR2 YFSETQ. The CDR3 is 15 amino acids.

This chain links TRBV6-5 with TRBJ2-7, with 8 bases fitting TRBD1. The length of the CDR3 is 15 residues. V dropped 6 bases and J dropped 1; count of bases not matched to a gene: 8. Germline CDR1 MNHEY, CDR2 SVGAGI. As DNA, the CDR3 is TGTGCCAGCAGCCCAACTAGGACAGGGTCCTACGAGCAGTACTTC. Amino acids: CASSPTRTGSYEQYF.

The CDR3 DNA follows: TGTGCCAGCAGCGTTGGCGGGACAGCAAAAGGAGATACGCAGTATTTT. This codes for CASSVGGTAKGDTQYF. V and J are TRBV11-2 and TRBJ2-3; D may be TRBD1 (7 bases). The V gene lost 5 bases and the J gene lost 5 bases, with 20 bases spanning the gap. The germline V gene has CDR1 SGHAT and CDR2 FQNNGV. The CDR3 runs to 16 residues. The full variable domain, with the rest looked up from reference TRBV11-2 and TRBJ2-3, is EAGVAQSPRYKIIEKRQSVAFWCNPISGHATLYWYQQILGQGPKLLIQFQNNGVVDDSQLPKDRFSAERLKGVDSTLKIQPAKLEDSAVYLCASSVGGTAKGDTQYFGPGTRLTVL.

The genes are TRBV12-3 or TRBV12-4 and TRBJ2-7, with TRBD1 identical over 11 bases. The CDR3 is 12 amino acids. Unmatched junction bases numbered 4, after V lost 8 bases and J lost 7 bases. CDR3 DNA sequence: TGTGCCAGCGGACAGGGGGCTCTGGAGCAGTACTTC. Protein product: CASGQGALEQYF.